The clone carrying this TCR beta chain showed up many times. Regarding time point: after trial treatment. This sample's treatment: LDRT plus nivolumab, ipilimumab, low-dose cyclophosphamide and aspirin (RACIN trial). The presence of advanced solid tumors lacking tumor-infiltrating lymphocytes characterized eligible patients. TRAV- and TRBV-specific primers, spanning alpha and beta chains, primed first-strand cDNA. PCR amplification of the TCRs was performed with Phusion for 20 PCR cycles, and it relied on a constant-region primer together with a V-primer adapter. In TCRdb, the reads were re-called with MiXCR into one record per CDR3 protein. The table shows roughly 100,000 distinct CDR3 sequences, with 20% to 25% occurring only once. This sample is drawn from a study of low-dose radiotherapy and immunotherapy resistance in tumors. Turning to the study itself: Patients of Cohort 1 had 0.5 Gy fractions every 2 weeks, which summed to 6.5 Gy.

This specimen was PBMCs, taken after low-dose radiotherapy plus immunotherapy. This clonotype originated in a female donor with ovarian cancer.

CDR3 DNA sequence: TGTGCCAGCAGTTCCCATGGGGCAAGCTCTGGGGCCAACGTCCTGACTTTC. Encoded protein: CASSSHGASSGANVLTF. This rearrangement joins TRBV6-5 to TRBJ2-6; D is perhaps TRBD1 (5 bases). The CDR3 has 17 residues. Germline V lookup: CDR1 MNHEY, CDR2 SVGAGI. V was cut by 4 bases and J by 0 bases, with 13 bases left in between.